These 25 T cell receptor beta chains share one sample of origin, sequenced in a study of early T cells in non-severe SARS-CoV-2 infection. From the 5' RACE reads, TCRdb called clonotypes with MiXCR, one entry per CDR3 protein. In the table there are 66,000 or so distinct CDR3 sequences, around 13% of which are singletons. Sequenced material: whole blood. These receptor sequences come from an adult who was a healthcare worker with PCR-confirmed SARS-CoV-2 infection or an uninfected control (not recorded which).

This sequence joins TRBV20-1 and TRBJ2-5; 7 bases are a match to TRBD1. V lost 6 bases and J lost 6; bases outside the gene matches: 10. The CDR3 extends over 13 amino acids. Per germline, CDR1 DFQATT and CDR2 SNEGSKA (reference sequence). In DNA form, the CDR3 reads TGCAGTGCCGTACGACAGGGCGGACAGACCCAGTACTTC. Its protein product is CSAVRQGGQTQYF.

This clonotype was detected many times. The chain combines TRBV11-1 with TRBJ2-1, with 9 bases fitting TRBD2. Germline loops: CDR1 SGHAT, CDR2 FQDESV (reference sequence). CDR3 length equals 15 residues. V was pared by 5 bases and J by 4 bases, with 6 bases of the junction left unmatched. The CDR3 reads CASSPTSGLYNEQFF. In DNA, the CDR3 is TGTGCCAGCAGCCCTACTAGCGGGCTATACAATGAGCAGTTCTTC.

The genes are TRBV20-1 and TRBJ2-7; 9 bases align to TRBD1. J gave up 2 bases and V 6 bases, and 14 bases lay outside the gene matches. Germline lookup yields CDR1 DFQATT and CDR2 SNEGSKA (reference sequence). The CDR3 covers 16 residues. CDR3 in DNA: TGCAGTGCCTACTTTACGGGGACAGGGAGGCCCTACGAGCAGTACTTC. It yields the protein CSAYFTGTGRPYEQYF.

This clonotype was seen a few times. CDR3 loop: CASSSPRGAMGENTQYF. The CDR3 DNA follows: TGTGCCAGCAGTTCCCCTAGAGGTGCGATGGGGGAGAATACGCAGTATTTT. V gene TRBV27 combines with J gene TRBJ2-3, with D perhaps matching TRBD1 or TRBD2 (5 bases each). Germline lookup yields CDR1 MNHEY and CDR2 SMNVEV (reference sequence). Trimming took off 4 bases at V and 7 bases at J, with 24 bases between the two ends. CDR3 length equals 17 residues.

V is TRBV25-1 and J is TRBJ2-7; 7 bases line up with TRBD2. V shed 8 bases and J 2 bases; nucleotides not matched to a gene: 6. The CDR3 is 13 amino acids. Germline values: CDR1 MGHDK, CDR2 SYGVNS. As DNA, the CDR3 is TGTGCCAGCGGCAGAGCGGGAACCTACGAGCAGTACTTC. Its protein is CASGRAGTYEQYF.

The rearrangement links TRBV4-3 to TRBJ2-1; tentatively, D is TRBD1 (5 bases). Germline values: CDR1 LGHNA, CDR2 YSLEER. The CDR3 loop spans 16 amino acids. V dropped 1 base and J dropped 3 bases, with 13 bases sitting between them. This CDR3 reads CASSQVGLSGYNEQFF. In DNA, the CDR3 is TGCGCCAGCAGCCAAGTGGGGCTAAGTGGCTACAATGAGCAGTTCTTC.

In this sample, this clonotype is medium-sized. This sequence joins TRBV29-1 and TRBJ2-3; TRBD1 matches at 7 bases. CDR3 length equals 13 residues. CDR1 and CDR2 (germline): SQVTM, ANQGSEA. Trimming removed 6 bases from V and 2 bases from J; junction bases left unmatched: 5. The CDR3: CSVRTGLTDTQYF. CDR3 coding DNA: TGCAGCGTCAGGACAGGACTCACAGATACGCAGTATTTT.

The chain joins TRBV28 to TRBJ2-1; D gene unclear. CDR1 is MDHEN, CDR2 SYDVKM, per germline. This CDR3 spans 13 amino acids. V was clipped by 1 base and J by 6 bases, with 7 bases between them. The CDR3 DNA reads as TGTGCCAGCAGTTTATCGGCTTTCAATGAGCAGTTCTTC. Translation: CASSLSAFNEQFF.

Many counts were recorded for this clonotype. The chain recombines TRBV20-1 with TRBJ2-1; D uncertain. Germline CDR1 DFQATT, CDR2 SNEGSKA (reference sequence). The CDR3 loop spans 12 amino acids. Between the trimmed V and J ends, which lost 6 bases and 5 bases, there was a span of 11 bases. The CDR3 DNA sequence: TGCAGTGCGTGGGTTGGGGACAATGAGCAGTTCTTC. As protein: CSAWVGDNEQFF.

This clonotype was seen repeatedly, ten times or more. This chain uses TRBV10-2 with TRBJ1-4; TRBD1 might be the D (5 bases). This CDR3 spans 17 amino acids. CDR1 is WSHSY, CDR2 SAAADI, per germline. V lost 1 base and J lost 0, with 12 bases in between. The CDR3 DNA reads TGCGCCAGCAGTGAGTTCCGACAGACTGCAACTAATGAAAAACTGTTTTTT. This codes for CASSEFRQTATNEKLFF.

CDR3 protein: CSASLGLAGVETQYF. The CDR3 region has the DNA TGCAGTGCTAGCCTGGGACTAGCGGGAGTGGAGACCCAGTACTTC. V is TRBV20-1 and J is TRBJ2-5; 14 bases map to TRBD2. Germline V gene data show CDR1 as DFQATT and CDR2 as SNEGSKA (reference sequence). The CDR3 is made up of 15 amino acids. With V trimmed by 3 bases and J by 5 bases, 5 bases remained unmatched.

The CDR3 coding sequence is TGCGCCAGCAGTTTGAAACACCAAGAGACCCAGTACTTC. This sequence encodes CASSLKHQETQYF. This chain joins TRBV5-1 and TRBJ2-5; no clear D gene. V lost 5 bases to trimming and J lost 0 bases, with 8 bases between them. This CDR3 has 13 residues. Germline values: CDR1 SGHRS, CDR2 YFSETQ.

A few counts support this clonotype. The V call is TRBV7-2, the J call TRBJ2-3; 10 bases align to TRBD2. V lost 4 bases and J lost 7; bases outside the gene matches: 8. The CDR3 totals 15 residues. Germline V lookup: CDR1 SGHTA, CDR2 FQGNSA. The CDR3 DNA reads as TGTGCCAGCAGCTCAGGGACTAGCGTTAGGAATACGCAGTATTTT. Translation: CASSSGTSVRNTQYF.

The chain recombines TRBV5-1 with TRBJ2-2, with 10 nucleotides matching TRBD2. The ends lost 3 bases at V and 7 bases at J; junction bases unmatched: 6. CDR1 is SGHRS and CDR2 is YFSETQ in the germline V gene. CDR3 size: 15 residues. CDR3 loop: CASSSDSGRSGELFF. The CDR3 DNA reads TGCGCCAGCAGCTCTGATAGCGGGAGGAGCGGGGAGCTGTTTTTT.

This clonotype was picked up a small number of times. The V and J genes are TRBV11-2 and TRBJ2-2, with TRBD2 matching over 10 bases. The CDR3 is 16 amino acids. Germline-derived CDR1 and CDR2 are SGHAT and FQNNGV. V dropped 5 bases and J dropped 7; count of bases not matched to a gene: 10. The CDR3, as DNA: TGTGCCAGCAGCCACGGGACTAGCGCGTTCCTCGGGGAGCTGTTTTTT. Translation gives CASSHGTSAFLGELFF.

V is TRBV27 and J is TRBJ2-7; 12 bases are shared with TRBD2. From germline, CDR1 is MNHEY and CDR2 SMNVEV (reference sequence). The CDR3 runs to 15 residues. V dropped 5 bases and J dropped 4; count of bases not matched to a gene: 6. In DNA, the CDR3 is TGTGCCAGCAGTCCAAGACTAGCGGGAGATTACGAGCAGTACTTC. Translation gives CASSPRLAGDYEQYF.

Ten or more counts support this clonotype. J is TRBJ1-5 and V is TRBV27, with a weak D call TRBD1 (6 bases). The CDR3 has 15 residues. The germline CDR1 and CDR2 sequences are MNHEY and SMNVEV (reference sequence). V lost 5 bases and J lost 1, with 12 bases in between. The CDR3, as DNA: TGTGCCAGCAGTAGGAGTCAGGGGAGCAATCAGCCCCAGCATTTT. Protein sequence: CASSRSQGSNQPQHF.

J is TRBJ2-6 and V is TRBV6-1, with D hard to call. V dropped 2 bases and J dropped 4 bases, with 9 bases sitting between them. CDR1 and CDR2 from the germline V gene are MNHNS and SASEGT. This CDR3 region has 15 residues. The CDR3 region is CASSEFPAGANVLTF. CDR3 sequence (DNA): TGTGCCAGCAGTGAATTCCCCGCCGGGGCCAACGTCCTGACTTTC.

This rearrangement joins TRBV9 to TRBJ2-7; 8 bases match TRBD1. This CDR3 has 15 amino acids. Per the germline V gene, CDR1 is SGDLS and CDR2 is YYNGEE. The V and J ends lost 0 bases and 2 bases, in that order; junction bases with no gene match: 4. The CDR3 nucleotides are TGTGCCAGCAGCGTAGGACAGGGGATCACCTACGAGCAGTACTTC. Translation: CASSVGQGITYEQYF.

The chain recombines TRBV7-8 with TRBJ2-5; tentative D call: TRBD1 (6 bases). The CDR3 covers 15 residues. V lost 1 base and J 6 bases, leaving 15 bases between the germline ends. Germline CDR1 reads SGHVS; CDR2 reads FQNEAQ. CDR3 in amino acids: CASSLGHLGGQTQYF. In DNA, the CDR3 is TGTGCCAGCAGCTTAGGTCATTTAGGGGGACAGACCCAGTACTTC. Full variable domain (rest looked up from reference TRBV7-8 and TRBJ2-5): GAGVSQSPRYKVAKRGQDVALRCDPISGHVSLFWYQQALGQGPEFLTYFQNEAQLDKSGLPSDRFFAERPEGSVSTLKIQRTQQEDSAVYLCASSLGHLGGQTQYFGPGTRLLVL.

This clonotype occurred a few times. The chain uses TRBV4-2 and TRBJ2-7; TRBD2 agrees at 11 bases. The germline V gene encodes CDR1 LGHNA and CDR2 YNFKEQ. J lost 6 bases, V lost 1 base, and 8 bases had no gene match. The CDR3 totals 16 residues. The CDR3 loop is CASSQAQLAGVSEQYF. CDR3 nucleotide sequence: TGTGCCAGCAGCCAAGCCCAACTAGCGGGAGTATCCGAGCAGTACTTC.

CDR3 in DNA: TGCAGTGCGAGCGGTCCTTACAATGAGCAGTTCTTC. This codes for CSASGPYNEQFF. The V gene is TRBV20-1, the J gene TRBJ2-1, with a tentative D call TRBD2 (5 bases). Germline V gene lookup returns CDR1 DFQATT and CDR2 SNEGSKA (reference sequence). This CDR3 has 12 amino acids. With 6 bases removed from V and 4 bases from J, the gap between germline ends came to 10 bases.

This clonotype was observed a handful of times. This chain joins TRBV15 and TRBJ2-5; TRBD2 agrees at 8 bases. Losses at the gene ends were 1 base for V and 5 bases for J; bases not matched to a gene: 6. Germline CDR1 and CDR2: LNHNV and YYDKDF (reference sequence). This CDR3 comprises 15 residues. CDR3 in DNA: TGTGCCACCAGCAGAGGACGGGAGGGATGGGAGACCCAGTACTTC. Translated: CATSRGREGWETQYF.

V gene TRBV2 combines with J gene TRBJ2-5; D is uncertain. V lost 8 bases and J lost 2, with 12 bases in between. Germline V CDR1 and CDR2: SNHLY, FYNNEI. The CDR3 is 13 amino acids. The CDR3 nucleotides read TGTGCCAGCGTCTTGTTTCGACAAGAGACCCAGTACTTC. This codes for CASVLFRQETQYF. The full variable domain, its missing parts supplied by reference TRBV2 and TRBJ2-5, is EPEVTQTPSHQVTQMGQEVILRCVPISNHLYFYWYRQILGQKVEFLVSFYNNEISEKSEIFDDQFSVERPDGSNFTLKIRSTKLEDSAMYFCASVLFRQETQYFGPGTRLLVL.

J is TRBJ2-7 and V is TRBV7-2; D may be TRBD1 (6 bases). The CDR3 length is 14 residues. Germline assignment: CDR1 SGHTA and CDR2 FQGNSA. The V end lost 5 bases, the J end lost 1 base, and 12 bases lay between the germline ends. CDR3 protein: CASSPDSISYEQYF. CDR3 DNA sequence: TGTGCCAGCAGCCCGGACAGTATTTCCTACGAGCAGTACTTC.